The rows below give T cell receptor beta chains drawn from one sample of a study of T cells in Graves' hyperthyroidism and ophthalmopathy. Each CDR3 protein gets one entry after TCRdb re-called the multiplex PCR reads with MiXCR. The sample contains 350,000 to 450,000 distinct CDR3 sequences, over 11% of which appear only once. Sequenced: blood. Receptor source: a man aged 45-60 years with Graves' ophthalmopathy. The conserved cysteine and the conserved F or W are not part of the CDR3 here. The order of the fields is V gene, J gene, CDR3 protein.

TRBV27	TRBJ2-2	ASSNLQGAGNTGELF
TRBV3-1	TRBJ2-5	ASSQPGDLGD
TRBV19	TRBJ2-5	APVGDLEQETQY
TRBV7-9	TRBJ1-1	ASADTEAF
TRBV11-2	TRBJ2-3	ASSPRTSGADTQY
TRBV7-9	TRBJ2-7	ASSSPASYYEQY
TRBV9	TRBJ2-5	ASSVVGTSGTETQY
TRBV20-1	TRBJ1-2	SASMGGNYGYT
TRBV28	TRBJ2-3	ASSLSDTDTQY
TRBV7-9	TRBJ1-1	ASSLSGVNTEAF
TRBV2	TRBJ1-2	ASRGFNYGYT
TRBV20-1	TRBJ1-5	SAVTGGLYSNQPQH
TRBV9	TRBJ2-1	ASSLGSPSYNEQF
TRBV28	TRBJ1-1	ASGVSVNTEAF
TRBV5-5	TRBJ2-1	ASSYTPDRGYNEQF
TRBV20-1	TRBJ1-4	SVIRDPAEKLF
TRBV20-1	TRBJ2-3	SAKLWGLTGYPDTQY
TRBV24-1	TRBJ1-6	ATSGFIHYNSPLH
TRBV6-1	TRBJ2-1	ASSASTGGNWNEQF
TRBV20-1	TRBJ2-1	SAPTGTLSEQF
TRBV3-1	TRBJ2-7	ASSQDTYQLEQY
TRBV28	TRBJ1-6	ASTTSSYNSPLH
TRBV4-1	TRBJ2-7	ASSQLRSEGEQY
TRBV24-1	TRBJ2-7	ATSDQDLPYEQY
TRBV11-2	TRBJ2-4	ASSHGGVAKNIQY
TRBV28	TRBJ1-2	ASSSEVSNYGYT
TRBV20-1	TRBJ2-5	SARRGRGLETQY
TRBV7-3	TRBJ2-3	ASSAHTSGRGSTDTQY
TRBV6-5	TRBJ2-2	ASSYTQGYTGELF
TRBV7-2	TRBJ2-3	ASSLGLAADTQY
TRBV20-1	TRBJ2-3	SARGVADTQY
TRBV6-1	TRBJ2-1	ASSEAGGPYNEQF
TRBV6-1	TRBJ2-6	ASRRQADFGANVLT
TRBV27	TRBJ2-3	ASTLGLDFLDTQY
TRBV29-1	TRBJ2-3	SVDGEGFPTSTDTQY
TRBV29-1	TRBJ2-3	SVVTPEQY
TRBV9	TRBJ2-1	ASSVSGTRGPNEQF
TRBV27	TRBJ2-5	ASRGNVGVQETQY
TRBV27	TRBJ1-6	ASRILTGGVGNSPLH
TRBV14	TRBJ2-1	ASRRSGNEQF